These 31 T cell receptor beta chains originate from one sample sequenced in a study of blood T cell repertoires in COVID-19. Repertoires were generated with immunoSEQ multiplex PCR, while TCRdb's copy carries only in-frame clones and drops some. Among fewer than 90,000 clones, approximately 86% were seen once, and the ten largest hold around 15%. Sequences were obtained from peripheral blood. Receptors originate from a male donor with acute or convalescent COVID-19.

In this sample, this clone turned up once. CDR3 coding DNA: TGTGCCAGCAGCCAAGAATGGGGACTAGCGGGGGGGCCCAATGAGCAGTTCTTC. This gives the protein CASSQEWGLAGGPNEQFF. V gene TRBV4-2 combines with J gene TRBJ2-1; 16 bases fit TRBD2. The CDR3 runs 18 residues. J gave up 6 bases and V 0 bases, and 5 bases lay outside the gene matches. CDR1 LGHNA and CDR2 YNFKEQ come from the germline V gene.

The chain combines TRBV3-1 (or the pseudogene TRBV3-2) with TRBJ1-4; 8 bases are a match to TRBD1. CDR3 length equals 15 residues. CDR1 is LGHDT, CDR2 YNNKEL, per germline (reference sequence). The V gene end was trimmed by 2 bases and the J gene end by 7 bases; junction bases not matched to a gene: 6. The CDR3 sequence: CASSQRQGKVEKLFF. In nucleotides, the CDR3 is TGTGCCAGCAGCCAAAGACAGGGGAAGGTTGAAAAACTGTTTTTT.

CDR3 sequence: CASSRDISNYGYTF. CDR3 bases: TGTGCCAGCAGTAGGGACATCTCTAACTATGGCTACACCTTC. The chain carries TRBV6-5 and TRBJ1-2; D is perhaps TRBD1 (6 bases). Trimming took off 5 bases at V and 0 bases at J, with 10 bases between the two ends. CDR3 length: 14 residues. Germline V gene lookup returns CDR1 MNHEY and CDR2 SVGAGI.

V usage is TRBV29-1 and J usage is TRBJ1-2; 7 bases agree with TRBD1. V was pared by 7 bases and J by 3 bases, with 2 bases of the junction left unmatched. The CDR3 covers 11 residues. Germline CDR1 reads SQVTM; CDR2 reads ANQGSEA. CDR3 amino acids: CSADRDYGYTF. Written as DNA, the CDR3 is TGCAGCGCTGACAGGGACTATGGCTACACCTTC.

The genes are TRBV7-6 and TRBJ2-7; the D gene is possibly TRBD1 (7 bases). The V and J ends lost 0 bases and 5 bases respectively, with 14 bases between them. Per the germline V gene, CDR1 is SGHVS and CDR2 is FNYEAQ. CDR3 size: 15 residues. The CDR3 region is CASSLAHRGGNEQYF. The CDR3 DNA reads as TGTGCCAGCAGCTTAGCGCACAGGGGAGGTAACGAGCAGTACTTC. The full variable domain, with the rest looked up from reference TRBV7-6 and TRBJ2-7, is GAGVSQSPRYKVTKRGQDVALRCDPISGHVSLYWYRQALGQGPEFLTYFNYEAQQDKSGLPNDRFSAERPEGSISTLTIQRTEQRDSAMYRCASSLAHRGGNEQYFGPGTRLTVT.

The chain joins TRBV7-5 to TRBJ1-2; the D call in the table, TRBD1, was not verified against the DNA. TRBV7-5 represents a pseudogene. The CDR3 is made up of 16 amino acids. CDR3 protein: CARSPAAGMPNYGYTF. In nucleotides, the CDR3 is TGTGCCAGAAGCCCCGCCGCAGGGATGCCTAACTATGGCTACACCTTC.

V gene TRBV7-2 combines with J gene TRBJ1-3; D might be TRBD1 (5 bases). Deletions cut 6 bases from V and 4 bases from J, with 22 bases between. There are 17 residues in the CDR3. From germline, CDR1 is SGHTA and CDR2 FQGNSA. CDR3 sequence: CASSYNGGRASGNTIYF. For the CDR3, the DNA is TGTGCCAGCAGTTATAATGGTGGCAGGGCGTCCGGAAACACCATATATTTT.

This clone was counted once. This chain uses TRBV28 with TRBJ2-1; TRBD1 might be the D (6 bases). The CDR3 is 15 residues long. Trimming shortened V by 6 bases and J by 3 bases, and 15 bases separated the two germline ends. The V gene's germline CDR1 is MDHEN and CDR2 SYDVKM. CDR3 sequence reads: CASRPQGAGYNEQFF. Written as DNA, the CDR3 is TGTGCCAGCAGACCACAGGGCGCCGGCTACAATGAGCAGTTCTTC.

The V and J genes are TRBV19 and TRBJ1-5; TRBD1 matches at 8 bases. The CDR3 covers 17 residues. V gave up 2 bases and J gave up 2 bases; unmatched junction bases: 8. Germline values: CDR1 LNHDA, CDR2 SQIVND (reference sequence). The CDR3 region is CASSIWQGAAGNQPQHF. The CDR3 DNA reads as TGTGCCAGTAGTATATGGCAGGGGGCCGCCGGCAATCAGCCCCAGCATTTT.

The genes are TRBV18 and TRBJ1-1, with a possible D match to TRBD1 (6 bases). Germline V CDR1 and CDR2: KGHSH, LQKENI. V dropped 5 bases and J dropped 1 base, with 11 bases sitting between them. The CDR3 spans 14 residues. The DNA of the CDR3 is TGTGCCAGCTCAACCTCCAGGGGGAACACTGAAGCTTTCTTT. Encoded protein: CASSTSRGNTEAFF.

The J gene is TRBJ2-5, the V gene TRBV7-2; 8 bases map to TRBD2. This CDR3 is 15 amino acids long. V was pared by 0 bases and J by 2 bases, with 2 bases of the junction left unmatched. CDR1 and CDR2 (germline): SGHTA, FQGNSA. DNA for the CDR3: TGTGCCAGCAGCTTAGCTAGCGGGGTACAAGAGACCCAGTACTTC. This translates into CASSLASGVQETQYF.

This chain links TRBV10-3 with TRBJ1-1, with TRBD1 as a possible D gene (5 bases). Trimming shortened V by 0 bases and J by 4 bases, and 15 bases separated the two germline ends. Germline V gene lookup returns CDR1 ENHRY and CDR2 SYGVKD. This CDR3 comprises 16 residues. The CDR3, as DNA: TGTGCCATCAGTGAGTCGATTGGGCAGGGAGGCACTGAAGCTTTCTTT. Translated, it gives CAISESIGQGGTEAFF.

The chain couples TRBV2 to TRBJ2-2; 10 bases line up with TRBD2. Germline V CDR1 and CDR2: SNHLY, FYNNEI. Germline trimming cut 5 bases from V and 0 bases from J; bases unmatched to any gene: 9. The CDR3 is made up of 18 amino acids. Written as DNA, the CDR3 is TGTGCCAGCAGTCGGGGCCAGCGGGGGGGAGCGAACACCGGGGAGCTGTTTTTT. Protein: CASSRGQRGGANTGELFF.

The chain employs TRBV18 and TRBJ2-3, with D perhaps matching TRBD1 (5 bases). The length of the CDR3 is 15 residues. With 1 base removed from V and 1 base from J, the gap between germline ends came to 9 bases. Germline CDR1 is KGHSH and CDR2 is LQKENI. CDR3 loop: CASSPLAQGTDTQYF. Here the CDR3 DNA reads TGTGCCAGCTCACCACTTGCACAGGGCACAGATACGCAGTATTTT.

As concerns this clone: The junction differs from germline at one of its ends, possibly a read error. The chain joins TRBV28 to TRBJ1-6; possibly TRBD1 for D (6 bases). The CDR3 is 12 residues long. Looked up from germline, CDR1 is MDHEN and CDR2 is SYDVKM. CDR3 in amino acids: CASSSGTRDNIW. CDR3 nucleotides: TGTGCCAGCAGTTCCGGGACACGGGATAACATCTGG.

V is TRBV19 and J is TRBJ2-3, with TRBD2 identical over 8 bases. V lost 6 bases, J lost 2 bases, and 13 bases stayed unmatched. This CDR3 comprises 17 residues. The germline CDR1 and CDR2 sequences are LNHDA and SQIVND (reference sequence). Here the CDR3 reads CASSALFGRGDTDTQYF. CDR3 nucleotide sequence: TGTGCCAGTAGCGCCCTTTTTGGGCGGGGGGACACAGATACGCAGTATTTT.

The chain couples TRBV18 to TRBJ2-6; possible D gene TRBD1, 5 bases. CDR1 and CDR2 (germline): KGHSH, LQKENI. Trimming removed 1 base from V and 2 bases from J, with 15 bases in between. The CDR3 consists of 18 residues. CDR3 DNA: TGTGCCAGCTCACCACGGTTTGCCAGGGTCCCTGGGGCCAACGTCCTGACTTTC. It specifies CASSPRFARVPGANVLTF.

V is TRBV28 and J is TRBJ1-5; 7 positions match TRBD1. The CDR3 has 15 amino acids. Trimming took 2 bases from V and 5 from J; bases not matched to a gene: 6. Germline V lookup: CDR1 MDHEN, CDR2 SYDVKM. The CDR3 bases are TGTGCCAGCAGTTTACCCCGACAGGGTTATCAGCCCCAGCATTTT. This encodes CASSLPRQGYQPQHF.

The chain links TRBV7-9 to TRBJ2-2, with a possible D match to TRBD1 (5 bases). Germline CDR1 SEHNR, CDR2 FQNEAQ (reference sequence). With 5 bases removed from V and 2 bases from J, the gap between germline ends came to 15 bases. The CDR3 runs 16 residues. CDR3 region: CASSPFRRGNTGELFF. In DNA form, the CDR3 reads TGTGCCAGCAGCCCCTTTCGTAGGGGAAACACCGGGGAGCTGTTTTTT.

This sequence joins TRBV27 and TRBJ2-3, with 7 bases lining up with TRBD2. This CDR3 is 16 amino acids long. Trimming removed 2 bases from V and 0 bases from J; junction bases left unmatched: 5. Germline-derived CDR1 and CDR2 are MNHEY and SMNVEV (reference sequence). DNA for the CDR3: TGTGCCAGCAGTTTACGTCCTAGCGGAAGCACAGATACGCAGTATTTT. Translation gives CASSLRPSGSTDTQYF.

The chain recombines TRBV6-6 with TRBJ1-1, with D possibly matching TRBD1 (6 bases). This CDR3 spans 14 amino acids. Between the trimmed V and J ends, which lost 0 bases and 1 base, there was a span of 6 bases. CDR1 is MNHNY, CDR2 SVGAGI, per germline (reference sequence). CDR3 residues: CASSYSQGNTEAFF. The CDR3 DNA follows: TGTGCCAGCAGTTACTCACAGGGGAACACTGAAGCTTTCTTT.

The V and J genes are TRBV19 and TRBJ1-5; D is ambiguous. Germline lookup yields CDR1 LNHDA and CDR2 SQIVND (reference sequence). The CDR3 runs to 14 residues. V was trimmed by 8 bases and J by 3 bases, leaving 14 bases between them. CDR3 protein: CASRSGDNNQPQHF. CDR3 nucleotides: TGTGCCAGTCGGAGCGGGGATAACAATCAGCCCCAGCATTTT.

This clone was found a few times. Here the CDR3 reads CASSKGTGGVMNTEAFF. CDR3 nucleotides: TGTGCCAGCAGCAAGGGGACAGGGGGAGTAATGAACACTGAAGCTTTCTTT. The chain has TRBV21-1 and TRBJ1-1; the table's D call TRBD1 went unverified against the DNA. TRBV21-1 is given as a pseudogene. This CDR3 comprises 17 residues.

This clone was observed a single time. The chain links TRBV11-1 to TRBJ2-3; the match to TRBD2 covers 11 bases. The junction had 11 bases not matched to a gene; V was cut back by 5 bases and J by 7 bases. Germline V gene data show CDR1 as SGHAT and CDR2 as FQDESV (reference sequence). The CDR3 is 16 residues long. The CDR3 nucleotides read TGTGCCAGCAGCCTGTTAGCGGGGGGGCCGACCAATACGCAGTATTTT. Translating it yields CASSLLAGGPTNTQYF.

This clone was picked up one time. CDR3 loop: CASSPEGTGLNNEQFF. The CDR3 DNA is TGCGCCAGCAGCCCGGAAGGGACAGGTCTTAACAATGAGCAGTTCTTC. The J gene is TRBJ2-1, the V gene TRBV5-1; TRBD1 aligns across 8 bases. The ends lost 4 bases at V and 5 bases at J; junction bases unmatched: 11. CDR1 is SGHRS, CDR2 YFSETQ, per germline. The CDR3 has 16 residues.

This chain connects TRBV2 to TRBJ1-2; tentative D call: TRBD1 (5 bases). Trimming left V 4 bases short and J 3 bases short, with 18 bases between. The germline gives CDR1 SNHLY, CDR2 FYNNEI. CDR3 length equals 16 residues. The CDR3: CASSADQGTGYYGYTF. Written as DNA, the CDR3 is TGTGCCAGCAGTGCTGATCAGGGTACGGGCTACTATGGCTACACCTTC.

This clone was picked up a small number of times. The rearrangement links TRBV6-1 to TRBJ2-1, with D unclear. The CDR3 has 14 amino acids. V gave up 2 bases and J gave up 0 bases, with 5 bases separating them. Germline V gene sequence: CDR1 MNHNS, CDR2 SASEGT. The CDR3 spells CASSEQNSYNEQFF. Written as DNA, the CDR3 is TGTGCCAGCAGTGAACAGAACTCCTACAATGAGCAGTTCTTC.

The chain couples TRBV13 to TRBJ2-2; possible D gene TRBD1, 6 bases. This CDR3 comprises 16 residues. Germline CDR1 reads PRHDT; CDR2 reads FYEKMQ (reference sequence). Trimming took off 0 bases at V and 4 bases at J, with 12 bases between the two ends. The CDR3 is CASSLGAGVSTGELFF. The CDR3 DNA sequence: TGTGCCAGCAGCTTAGGGGCAGGGGTCAGCACCGGGGAGCTGTTTTTT.

This rearrangement joins TRBV6-1 to TRBJ1-6, with D hard to call. Trimming stripped 3 bases from V and 9 bases from J, with 15 bases between. Germline CDR1 MNHNS, CDR2 SASEGT. The CDR3 has 15 amino acids. CDR3 loop: CASSDFLQRASPLHF. The CDR3 coding sequence is TGTGCCAGCAGTGATTTTTTGCAGCGTGCTTCACCCCTCCACTTT.

This clone appeared once. The chain uses TRBV5-1 and TRBJ2-3, with 8 positions matching TRBD2. Germline CDR1 and CDR2: SGHRS and YFSETQ. J was trimmed by 5 bases and V by 0 bases; bases with no gene match: 5. There are 15 residues in the CDR3. The CDR3 DNA sequence: TGCGCCAGCAGCTTGGATAGCGGGGCTATAGATACGCAGTATTTT. Encoded protein: CASSLDSGAIDTQYF.

The rearrangement uses TRBV11-3 and TRBJ2-1; 10 bases fit TRBD1. The CDR3 length is 16 residues. From germline, CDR1 is SGHNT and CDR2 YENEEA. Germline trimming cut 1 base from V and 9 bases from J; bases unmatched to any gene: 9. Here the CDR3 reads CASSLAVGTGVREQFF. The DNA for the CDR3 is TGTGCCAGCAGCTTAGCTGTCGGGACAGGGGTCCGTGAGCAGTTCTTC.